A single sample is the source of the 11 T cell receptor beta chains below, sequenced in a study of T cell repertoires in cytomegalovirus infection. These TCRs' antigens remain unknown. MiXCR, run by TCRdb on the reads, gives a single entry per CDR3 protein. The table lists some 320,000 distinct CDR3 sequences, 25% to 30% of them singletons. Sequenced here: cultured PBMCs, sampled from culture after CMV antigen stimulation. The receptors stem from a human donor in good health (CMV status not recorded). Some clones in this sample may be carry-over from other donors' samples.

This clonotype was seen a handful of times. The CDR3 DNA follows: TGCGCCAGCAGCCAAACCCCCGAAGGGGGATATTCTGGGGCCAACGTCCTGACTTTC. Its protein product is CASSQTPEGGYSGANVLTF. The chain uses TRBV5-1 and TRBJ2-6, with TRBD1 as a possible D gene (6 bases). Between the trimmed V and J ends, which lost 4 bases and 1 base, there was a span of 21 bases. The CDR3 extends over 19 amino acids. CDR1 is SGHRS and CDR2 is YFSETQ in the germline V gene.

This clonotype has only a few counts. The V call is TRBV7-2, the J call TRBJ2-1, with 9 bases aligning to TRBD2. V shed 5 bases and J 10 bases; nucleotides not matched to a gene: 18. This CDR3 spans 17 amino acids. Germline V gene lookup returns CDR1 SGHTA and CDR2 FQGNSA. The CDR3 DNA reads as TGTGCCAGCAGCCCAGGATGGGGCGGGAGGGCAATCAAGGAGCAGTTCTTC. This sequence encodes CASSPGWGGRAIKEQFF.

This chain uses TRBV12-3 or TRBV12-4 with TRBJ1-2, with 7 bases fitting TRBD1. The length of the CDR3 is 15 residues. V gave up 2 bases and J gave up 3 bases; unmatched junction bases: 6. The CDR3 DNA reads TGTGCCAGCAGTTTAATACCAGGGGGGGACTATGGCTACACCTTC. As protein: CASSLIPGGDYGYTF.

V is TRBV7-9 and J is TRBJ1-2; D not resolved. Germline CDR1 SEHNR, CDR2 FQNEAQ (reference sequence). Between the trimmed V and J ends, which lost 2 bases and 8 bases, there was a span of 9 bases. CDR3 size: 12 residues. The DNA for the CDR3 is TGTGCCAGCAGCTTAACCCTTGGCGGCTACACCTTC. Translated: CASSLTLGGYTF. The variable domain in full, with the rest retrieved from reference TRBV7-9 and TRBJ1-2, is DTGVSQNPRHKITKRGQNVTFRCDPISEHNRLYWYRQTLGQGPEFLTYFQNEAQLEKSRLLSDRFSAERPKGSFSTLEIQRTEQGDSAMYLCASSLTLGGYTFGSGTRLTVV.

This clonotype came up a few times. The V gene is TRBV18, the J gene TRBJ2-7; TRBD1 agrees at 8 bases. Germline-derived CDR1 and CDR2 are KGHSH and LQKENI. The CDR3 has 16 residues. Trimming cost V 3 bases and J 0 bases; bases outside gene matches: 7. The CDR3 loop is CASSPGQARSSYEQYF. In DNA form, the CDR3 reads TGTGCCAGCTCACCGGGACAGGCAAGAAGCTCCTACGAGCAGTACTTC. The variable domain in full, completed from reference TRBV18 and TRBJ2-7, reads NAGVMQNPRHLVRRRGQEARLRCSPMKGHSHVYWYRQLPEEGLKFMVYLQKENIIDESGMPKERFSAEFPKEGPSILRIQQVVRGDSAAYFCASSPGQARSSYEQYFGPGTRLTVT.

This clonotype has at least ten counts. The V gene is TRBV19, the J gene TRBJ1-2; no reliable D call. Trimming took 6 bases from V and 8 from J, leaving 19 bases between them. The CDR3 runs 14 residues. Germline CDR1 LNHDA, CDR2 SQIVND (reference sequence). This CDR3 reads CASRDQPTIMGYTF. The CDR3 nucleotides read TGTGCCAGTAGGGACCAACCGACTATTATGGGCTACACCTTC.

CDR3 sequence (DNA): TGCAGTGCCCCCGGACGGGGCACACCATATAATTCACCCCTCCACTTT. As protein: CSAPGRGTPYNSPLHF. This rearrangement joins TRBV20-1 to TRBJ1-6; D is perhaps TRBD1 (5 bases). V was shortened by 6 bases and J by 4 bases, with 19 bases between the two germline ends. Germline values: CDR1 DFQATT, CDR2 SNEGSKA (reference sequence). CDR3 length: 16 amino acids.

This clonotype was picked up a small number of times. V usage is TRBV6-2 or TRBV6-3 and J usage is TRBJ2-1; 7 bases fit TRBD2. Trimming at V came to 8 bases and at J to 8 bases, leaving 18 bases not matched to a gene. This CDR3 has 16 residues. Germline CDR1 MNHEY, CDR2 SVGEGT. In DNA form, the CDR3 reads TGTGCCAGCTCCACCCCCGGGACTACGACCTATGATGAGCAGTTCTTC. It is translated as CASSTPGTTTYDEQFF.

A few counts support this clonotype. The V gene is TRBV5-1, the J gene TRBJ1-1; weak D call: TRBD1 (5 bases). Looked up from germline, CDR1 is SGHRS and CDR2 is YFSETQ. The CDR3 totals 17 residues. V was cut by 0 bases and J by 4 bases, with 19 bases left in between. In DNA, the CDR3 is TGCGCCAGCAGCTTGGCCGTTCAGGGCCTCCGGGGCACTGAAGCTTTCTTT. Protein: CASSLAVQGLRGTEAFF.

V usage is TRBV6-1 and J usage is TRBJ1-5; possibly TRBD1 for D (6 bases). The germline V gene encodes CDR1 MNHNS and CDR2 SASEGT. Trimming stripped 4 bases from V and 6 bases from J, with 13 bases between. The CDR3 extends over 14 amino acids. CDR3 nucleotide sequence: TGTGCCAGCAGTGTATGGGGGGCCGGTCAGCCCCAGCATTTT. Protein sequence: CASSVWGAGQPQHF.

This chain uses TRBV3-1 with TRBJ2-1; 7 bases are shared with TRBD2. This CDR3 is built from 15 residues. V lost 5 bases and J lost 6; bases outside the gene matches: 10. Germline V CDR1 and CDR2: LGHDT, YNNKEL (reference sequence). CDR3 in amino acids: CASSSGPGGGNEQFF. The CDR3 nucleotides are TGTGCCAGCAGCTCGGGGCCGGGGGGAGGCAATGAGCAGTTCTTC.